These T cell receptor beta chains were read from a single sample in a study of T-cell memory formation after mild COVID-19. MiXCR, run by TCRdb on the 5' RACE reads, gives a single entry per CDR3 protein. Of 500,000 to 550,000 distinct CDR3 sequences in the sample, roughly 20% were seen once. The sequencing input was PBMCs or a T cell subset sorted from them (not recorded which). These receptor sequences come from an adult woman who had mild COVID-19 (a few samples of this study predate the infection). Cell type and time point are not known. The CDR3 runs from the conserved cysteine through the conserved F or W. The D gene is left open where the match is weak. Only some rows state a clone size, as once, few, many or a class for expanded clones.

j_call v_call clone_size d_call cdr3_nt cdr3_aa
TRBJ2-3 TRBV13 . TRBD2 TGTGCCAGCAGCTTAGAGCGGACTAGCGCAGATACGCAGTATTTT CASSLERTSADTQYF
TRBJ2-7 TRBV11-2 few . TGTGCCAGCAGCTTAGCGGTTGGGTCCTACGAGCAGTACTTC CASSLAVGSYEQYF
TRBJ1-4 TRBV28 . . TGTGCCAGCAGCCCCGCAACAGGGAGTGAAAAACTGTTTTTT CASSPATGSEKLFF
TRBJ1-1 TRBV12-3/TRBV12-4 . . TGTGCCAGCACTCCTAGACAGGTAAACACTGAAGCTTTCTTT CASTPRQVNTEAFF
TRBJ2-1 TRBV24-1 . TRBD2 TGTGCCACCAGTGAGGGACTAGCGGGACACAATGAGCAGTTCTTC CATSEGLAGHNEQFF
TRBJ1-1 TRBV30 . . TGTGCCTGGAGTGTACTGGACAGTGAAGCTTTCTTT CAWSVLDSEAFF
TRBJ1-4 TRBV4-2 . TRBD1 TGTGCCAGCAGCCAGCCGGGACAGGGAGAAAAACTGTTTTTT CASSQPGQGEKLFF
TRBJ2-2 TRBV6-6 few . TGTGCCAGCAGTACCAGGGTAGGGCTGTTTTTT CASSTRVGLFF
TRBJ1-1 TRBV7-6 . . TGTGCCAGCCAAGGTTACGGCACTGAAGCTTTCTTT CASQGYGTEAFF
TRBJ1-5 TRBV6-5 . . TGTGCCAGCAGTTACGACGGGACACTCCATCAGCCCCAGCATTTT CASSYDGTLHQPQHF